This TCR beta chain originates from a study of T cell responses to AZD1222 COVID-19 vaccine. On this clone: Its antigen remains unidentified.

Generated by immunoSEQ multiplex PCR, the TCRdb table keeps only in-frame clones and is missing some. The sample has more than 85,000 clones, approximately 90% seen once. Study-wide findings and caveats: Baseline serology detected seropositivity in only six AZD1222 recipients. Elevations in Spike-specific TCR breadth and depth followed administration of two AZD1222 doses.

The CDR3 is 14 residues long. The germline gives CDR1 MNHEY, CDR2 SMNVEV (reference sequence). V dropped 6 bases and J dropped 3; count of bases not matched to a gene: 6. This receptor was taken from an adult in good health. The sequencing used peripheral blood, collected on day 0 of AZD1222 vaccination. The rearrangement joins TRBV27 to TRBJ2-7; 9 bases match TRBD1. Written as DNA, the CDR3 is TGTGCCAGCAGATCGGGACAGGGAAACTACGAGCAGTACTTC. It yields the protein CASRSGQGNYEQYF.